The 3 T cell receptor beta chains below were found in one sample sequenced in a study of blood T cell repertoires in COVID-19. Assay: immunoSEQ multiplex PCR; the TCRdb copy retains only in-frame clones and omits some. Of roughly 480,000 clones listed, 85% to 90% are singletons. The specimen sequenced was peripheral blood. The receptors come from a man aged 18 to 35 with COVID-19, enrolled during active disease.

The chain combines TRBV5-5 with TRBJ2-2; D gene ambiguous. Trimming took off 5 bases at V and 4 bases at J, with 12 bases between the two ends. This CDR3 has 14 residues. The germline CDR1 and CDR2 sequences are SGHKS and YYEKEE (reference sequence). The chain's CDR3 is CASRLDHSTGELFF. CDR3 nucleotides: TGTGCCAGCAGACTCGACCACAGCACCGGGGAGCTGTTTTTT.

CDR3 loop: CASSETFPEGSGYGYTF. CDR3 nucleotide sequence: TGTGCCAGCAGTGAAACCTTTCCGGAGGGATCGGGCTATGGCTACACCTTC. This chain connects TRBV2 to TRBJ1-2; D uncertain. Germline lookup yields CDR1 SNHLY and CDR2 FYNNEI. V was cut by 2 bases and J by 4 bases, with 20 bases left in between. The CDR3 covers 17 residues.

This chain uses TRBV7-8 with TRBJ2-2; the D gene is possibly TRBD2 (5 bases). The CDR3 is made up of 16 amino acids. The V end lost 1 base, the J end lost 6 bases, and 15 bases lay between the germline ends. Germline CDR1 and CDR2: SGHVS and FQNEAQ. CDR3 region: CASSLGVRGGAGELFF. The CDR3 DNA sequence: TGTGCCAGCAGCTTAGGAGTCCGGGGTGGGGCCGGGGAGCTGTTTTTT.